Listed below are T cell receptor delta chains from one sample, sequenced in a study of gamma-delta T cells after stem cell transplantation. TCRdb reanalyzed the RT-PCR reads using CATT. The sample has about 7,800 delta-chain clones; about 15% are singletons. The specimen sequenced was gamma-delta T cells. These receptors all stem from a human donor. It is not recorded whose cells these are; they may come from a transplant donor. CDR3s include the opening cysteine and the closing phenylalanine or tryptophan. D genes are given only for firm matches. Some rows mark clone size as missing; the rest say once, few, many or name a class of expanded clone.

V gene	D gene	clone size	J gene	CDR3 length	CDR3 DNA	CDR3 protein
TRDV2	-	-	TRDJ3	20	TGCGCCTGTGACAAGGAGGGGTTGCCTCCTTACGCCTGGGACACCCGACAGATGTTTTTC	CACDKEGLPPYAWDTRQMFF
TRAV29/DV5	TRDD3	few	TRDJ1	21	TGTGCAGCAACCATAAGGCCTTCCTGCCTACTGGGGGATAGGTACACCGATAAACTCATCTTT	CAATIRPSCLLGDRYTDKLIF
TRDV2	TRDD3	medium-sized	TRDJ3	18	TGTGCCTGTGACACTGGGGGATATAGCTCCTGGGACACCCGACAGATGTTTTTC	CACDTGGYSSWDTRQMFF
TRDV1	TRDD3	-	TRDJ2	26	TGTGCTCTTGGGGAACTTCCCCCCCCCCTGCTTGGCCCGTACTGGGGGATACGGGCTTTGACAGCACAACTCTTCTTT	CALGELPPPLLGPYWGIRALTAQLFF
TRDV1	-	medium-sized	TRDJ1	12	TGTGCTCTGGTGGGGGACACCGATAAACTCATCTTT	CALVGDTDKLIF
TRDV1	TRDD3	-	TRDJ2	25	TGTGCTCTTGGGGAAGGTGGTCCCGACGTGCTGGGGGATAATGGGGCGCGGGGCCCGACAGCACAACTCTTCTTT	CALGEGGPDVLGDNGARGPTAQLFF
TRDV3	TRDD3	-	TRDJ1	19	TGTGCCTTTTACCGCTACCCGGCCCCATGGGGGATCAACACCGATAAACTCATCTTT	CAFYRYPAPWGINTDKLIF
TRDV1	-	few	TRDJ3	22	TGTGCTCTTGGGGAAAGGTCCTCCTACTGTGGGGGGGACTCCTGGGACACCCGACAGATGTTTTTC	CALGERSSYCGGDSWDTRQMFF
TRDV1	TRDD2	-	TRDJ2	20	TGTGCTCTTGGAACCTTCCTACGGTTCCGGGAGCAAACTCGGATAGCACAACTCTTCTTT	CALGTFLRFREQTRIAQLFF
TRDV2	TRDD3	few	TRDJ1	13	TGTGCCTGTGCCTGGGGGATACACGATAAACTCATCTTT	CACAWGIHDKLIF
TRDV2	TRDD3	few	TRDJ3	18	TGTGCCTGTGACAAGCTGGGGGGATGGTCCTGGGACACCCGACAGATGTTTTTC	CACDKLGGWSWDTRQMFF
TRDV2	TRDD3	medium-sized	TRDJ3	19	TGTGCCTGTGACAAAATGGGGGATACGCGCTCCTGGGACACCCGACAGATGTTTTTC	CACDKMGDTRSWDTRQMFF
TRDV2	TRDD3	-	TRDJ2	17	TGTGCCTGTGACAAAGTACTGGGGGATACTTTGACAGCACAACTCTTCTTT	CACDKVLGDTLTAQLFF
TRDV1	-	-	TRDJ1	18	TGTGCTCTTGGGGAACGGTGGACCTACGCCGGGGGTTTCGATAAACTCATCTTT	CALGERWTYAGGFDKLIF
TRDV2	TRDD3	medium-sized	TRDJ3	18	TGTGCCTGTGACATACTGGGGGATACGTCCTGGGACACCCGACAGATGTTTTTC	CACDILGDTSWDTRQMFF
TRDV1	-	-	TRDJ1	17	TGTGCTCTTATTCCTACTCACTGGGGACAGTACACCGATAAACTCATCTTT	CALIPTHWGQYTDKLIF
TRDV1	TRDD3	-	TRDJ1	25	TGTGCTCTTGGGGTCCCCAGGCCTTCCCTCGTACTGGGGGTCCCATCGGAGAGGTACACCGATAAACTCATCTTT	CALGVPRPSLVLGVPSERYTDKLIF
TRDV2	-	medium-sized	TRDJ3	17	TGTGCCTGTGACACGAGAGGGGATCTCGGGGACACCCGACAGATGTTTTTC	CACDTRGDLGDTRQMFF
TRDV1	TRDD3	medium-sized	TRDJ1	18	TGTGCTCTTGGGGACGCCTCTTCCCCTGGGGGACCAACCGATAAACTCATCTTT	CALGDASSPGGPTDKLIF
TRDV2	TRDD3	-	TRDJ3	19	TGTGCCTGTGACAAAGTACTGGGGGATACGCGATGGGACACCCGACAGATGTTTTTC	CACDKVLGDTRWDTRQMFF
TRDV1	TRDD3	-	TRDJ1	22	TGTGCTCTTGGGGAAGTACCCATACTGGGGGATACGCTTAAAGGGAGTTGCGATAAACTCATCTTT	CALGEVPILGDTLKGSCDKLIF
TRDV1	-	medium-sized	TRDJ1	24	TGTGCTCTTGGGGAACCCTTCCTATGGATTACTGGGGGGATCCGACCGTACGTCACCGATAAACTCATCTTT	CALGEPFLWITGGIRPYVTDKLIF
TRDV1	TRDD3	-	TRDJ1	18	TGTGCTCTTGGGGAGAGCCTCCCTACTGGGGAAGGTACCGATAAGCTCATCTTT	CALGESLPTGEGTDKLIF
TRDV1	TRDD3	-	TRDJ1	19	TGTGCTCTTGGGGAACAAGGTCCGAGCCCGGGGATACGAGCCGATAAACTCATCTTT	CALGEQGPSPGIRADKLIF
TRDV2	TRDD3	-	TRDJ3	20	TGTGCCTGTGACAGCGGAACTGGGGGATACCGCTCCTGGGACACCCGACAGATGTTTTTC	CACDSGTGGYRSWDTRQMFF
TRDV1	-	few	TRDJ1	17	TGTGCTCTTGGGGAACTAGGTGGGGGCCCGTACACCGATAAACTCATCTTT	CALGELGGGPYTDKLIF
TRDV2	TRDD3	medium-sized	TRDJ1	14	TGTGCCTGTGACACCTGGGGGATACGCGATAAACTCATCTTT	CACDTWGIRDKLIF
TRDV3	-	-	TRDJ1	18	TGTGCCTTTGGGGAATTCCTACACGGACTGGGTCCGTCCGGGAAACTCATCTTT	CAFGEFLHGLGPSGKLIF
TRDV1	TRDD3	many	TRDJ1	17	TGTGCTCTTGTATATGGGGGCTGCCAACTGGGGCACCAAAAACTCATCTTT	CALVYGGCQLGHQKLIF
TRDV1	TRDD3	-	TRDJ1	21	TGTGCTCTTGGGGATCTTTTCATGTACTGGGGGATTTCACTCAACACCGATAAACTCATCTTT	CALGDLFMYWGISLNTDKLIF
TRDV2	TRDD3	medium-sized	TRDJ3	20	TGTGCCTGTGATCCTATACTGGGGGATAGGAGCTCCTGGGACACCCGACAGATGTTTTTC	CACDPILGDRSSWDTRQMFF
TRDV2	TRDD3	medium-sized	TRDJ1	19	TGTGCCTGTGACACCGGTACTGGGGGATCTTGGAATTACACCGATAAACTCATCTTT	CACDTGTGGSWNYTDKLIF
TRDV1	TRDD3	medium-sized	TRDJ1	18	TGTGCTCTTGGGGATTTATCTGAGGTACTGGGGGTCACCGATAAACTCATCTTT	CALGDLSEVLGVTDKLIF
TRDV1	-	-	TRDJ3	23	TGTGCTCTTGGGGAACTAGTGACCCCATGTGGGGATCGTCGGTCCTGGGACACCCGACAGATGTTTTTC	CALGELVTPCGDRRSWDTRQMFF
TRDV1	TRDD3	few	TRDJ1	20	TGTGCTCTTGGGGAACGCCCCATTTTTCCCCGTACTGGGGGATACGATAAACTCATCTTT	CALGERPIFPRTGGYDKLIF
TRDV1	-	medium-sized	TRDJ1	15	TGTGCTCTTGGGGAGAATCTGGGGCGGAACGATAAACTCATCTTT	CALGENLGRNDKLIF
TRDV2	TRDD3	many	TRDJ3	20	TGTGCCTGTGACACCGAGGGGGATACTAGTAGCTCCTGGGACACCCGACAGATGTTTTTC	CACDTEGDTSSSWDTRQMFF
TRDV1	-	medium-sized	TRDJ1	19	TGTGCTCTTGGGGAACTAGGGTTGAAAGACCGCGATTACACCGATAAACTCATCTTT	CALGELGLKDRDYTDKLIF
TRDV2	-	few	TRDJ1	23	TGTGCCTGTGACACCGATCTTGTGAAGTCGGTGGTCGTCCTGGGGACCATCACCGATAAACTCATCTTT	CACDTDLVKSVVVLGTITDKLIF
TRDV1	TRDD3	-	TRDJ1	23	TGTGCTCTTGGGGACTCACTACTTTTTCCTAAATGGGGGATACCGTCTACCAAGGGGGAACTCATCTTT	CALGDSLLFPKWGIPSTKGELIF
TRDV3	-	-	TRDJ1	12	TGTGCCTTTAGGGGATACACCGATAAACTCATCTTT	CAFRGYTDKLIF
TRDV2	-	medium-sized	TRDJ2	15	TGTGCCTGTGACGCCCTCGGGGGAATGACAGCACAACTCTTCTTT	CACDALGGMTAQLFF
TRDV1	TRDD3	few	TRDJ1	24	TGTGCTCTTGGGAGAGGGCTTCCTACCCTAGTACTGGGGGATACGCTACCGGTCACCGATAAACTCATCTTT	CALGRGLPTLVLGDTLPVTDKLIF
TRDV3	-	few	TRDJ4	20	TGTGCCTTTAAAAGTCTGTGTGGGACCCTAGAAGTAGCGAAAACCAGACCCCTGATCTTT	CAFKSLCGTLEVAKTRPLIF
TRDV1	TRDD3	-	TRDJ1	26	TGTGCTCTTGGGGAAAGAGTGTGGGGCGACTTGGCCTTCCCTCTGTACTGGGGGAAGTACACCGATAAACTCATCTTT	CALGERVWGDLAFPLYWGKYTDKLIF
TRAV29/DV5	TRDD3	-	TRDJ1	18	TGTGCAGCAAGCGAGTCTCCTGGGGGATCCTCGTACACCGATAAACTCATCTTT	CAASESPGGSSYTDKLIF
TRDV1	TRDD3	-	TRDJ1	22	TGTGCTCTTGGGGAACTAACTCCCCGTACTGGGGGTCCCCTTCTGTACACCGATAAACTCATCTTT	CALGELTPRTGGPLLYTDKLIF
TRDV1	TRDD3	few	TRDJ1	21	TGTGCTCTTGGGGAACTCGACTACGGCTATGTACTGGGGGACCGCACCGATAAACTCATCTTT	CALGELDYGYVLGDRTDKLIF
TRDV1	TRDD3	-	TRDJ1	18	TGTGCTCTTGGGGAGCTAATCGTTGGGGGATATATAACCGATAAACTCATCTTT	CALGELIVGGYITDKLIF
TRDV3	TRDD3	few	TRDJ1	13	TGTGCCTTTCTGGGGGACCCCACCGATAAACTCATCTTT	CAFLGDPTDKLIF
TRDV1	-	few	TRDJ1	21	TGTGCTCTTGGGGACACCTTTCCTACCTCCTGGGGGTCGTCAAGTTGGCATAAACTCATCTTT	CALGDTFPTSWGSSSWHKLIF
TRDV2	-	medium-sized	TRDJ3	17	TGTGCCTGTGACACCCCCGTCACCGGCTGGGACACCCGACAGATGTTTTTC	CACDTPVTGWDTRQMFF
TRDV3	TRDD3	medium-sized	TRDJ1	15	TGTGCCTTTGGTGACGAGGATACGCCGTCCGATAAACTCATCTTT	CAFGDEDTPSDKLIF
TRDV1	TRDD3	few	TRDJ1	21	TGTGCTCTTGGGGACGCCTTCCGTGGGGGATCCAGTGGGGGATACACCGATAAACTCATCTTT	CALGDAFRGGSSGGYTDKLIF